This TCR beta chain was recorded in a study of CD8+ T cells in alopecia areata. Treatment here: oral pan-JAK inhibitor, 5-10 mg twice daily. On this clone: The sample has other DNA sequences that encode this CDR3 too.

The ends were cut back, 1 base at V and 4 bases at J, with 5 bases in the middle. The CDR3 totals 13 residues. In germline, CDR1 is SNHLY, CDR2 FYNNEI. RNA was isolated and reverse transcribed to cDNA, the sequencing template. This table comes from immunoSEQ multiplex PCR, and its TCRdb copy is limited to in-frame clones, with some not included. Of 250,000 to 350,000 clones listed, approximately 60% are singletons. Material: CD4+ T cells sorted from blood, obtained at approximately week 51, from a patient treated with tofacitinib. This receptor was identified in a human donor with alopecia areata. This chain connects TRBV2 to TRBJ2-1; the D is unclear. In DNA form, the CDR3 reads TGTGCCAGCAGTGAAGTTGGGTACAATGAGCAGTTCTTC. It is translated as CASSEVGYNEQFF.